This T cell receptor (beta chain) was profiled in a study of cytomegalovirus exposure and HLA in healthy donors. About the research overall: Around 80 million unique TCR sequences came from HLA-typed donors in an early release. Broader study findings: Earlier analysis yielded a pattern in which most TCR beta V segments were productive about 90% or about 30% of the time. It was reported that TCR beta sequences correctly inferred the HLA-A and HLA-B alleles for most subjects. In terms of immune exposure information, only CMV serostatus was available.

Germline-derived CDR1 and CDR2 are SGDLS and YYNGEE. V gave up 3 bases and J gave up 6 bases; unmatched junction bases: 5. This CDR3 region has 15 residues. About this clone itself: Antigen specificity is unknown.

Primers: 60 Vbeta forward and 13 Jbeta reverse. The method was immunoSEQ multiplex PCR; TCRdb's version includes in-frame clones alone and lacks a portion of them. The sample shows around 210,000 clones, around 80% of them seen only once. J is TRBJ1-6 and V is TRBV9, with TRBD1 identical over 8 bases. The sequence came from a boy aged 5-17 years in good health and CMV-seronegative. Sequencing was performed on PBMCs. CDR3 bases: TGTGCCAGCAGCGGAGGACAGGGCATTAATTCACCCCTCCACTTT. It encodes CASSGGQGINSPLHF.